One sample yielded the 12 T cell receptor beta chains listed below, sequenced in a study of PD-1 blockade in classical Hodgkin lymphoma. Clones were read by immunoSEQ multiplex PCR, and TCRdb kept only the in-frame ones, dropping some. This table has under 20,000 clones, around three fifths appearing once. With no exception, relapse followed autologous stem cell transplantation in all patients, and brentuximab vedotin exposure varied. The input for sequencing was peripheral blood mononuclear cells (PBMCs), taken before the second cycle of nivolumab. The receptors were gathered from a human donor with classical Hodgkin lymphoma.

This chain joins TRBV11-2 and TRBJ2-7; 8 positions agree with TRBD1. This CDR3 spans 14 amino acids. CDR1 and CDR2 (germline): SGHAT, FQNNGV. V was clipped by 1 base and J by 6 bases; unmatched bases: 5. CDR3 protein: CASSLVDRAPEQYF. DNA for the CDR3: TGTGCCAGCAGCTTAGTGGACAGGGCGCCCGAGCAGTACTTC.

This clone was counted a single time. The chain joins TRBV5-6 to TRBJ2-5; D may be TRBD1 or TRBD2 (5 bases each). V shed 1 base and J shed 1 base, with 11 bases lying between them. The CDR3 has 15 residues. Germline loops: CDR1 SGHDT, CDR2 YYEEEE. The CDR3 DNA reads TGTGCCAGCAGCTTGAAGGGGACCATCCAAGAGACCCAGTACTTC. Protein: CASSLKGTIQETQYF. The whole variable domain, remainder taken from reference TRBV5-6 and TRBJ2-5, is DAGVTQSPTHLIKTRGQQVTLRCSPKSGHDTVSWYQQALGQGPQFIFQYYEEEERQRGNFPDRFSGHQFPNYSSELNVNALLLGDSALYLCASSLKGTIQETQYFGPGTRLLVL.

This clone was detected a few times. The V call is TRBV25-1, the J call TRBJ2-3; the D gene is possibly TRBD2 (6 bases). Germline-derived CDR1 and CDR2 are MGHDK and SYGVNS. The CDR3 is made up of 13 amino acids. Trimming stripped 7 bases from V and 3 bases from J, with 11 bases between. The CDR3 sequence: CASTTSLTDTQYF. CDR3 DNA sequence: TGTGCCAGCACGACTAGTCTTACAGATACGCAGTATTTT.

The genes are TRBV2 and TRBJ2-5; TRBD2 is a possible D gene (5 bases). There are 13 residues in the CDR3. V lost 6 bases and J 3 bases, leaving 11 bases between the germline ends. CDR1 is SNHLY and CDR2 is FYNNEI in the germline V gene. In nucleotides, the CDR3 is TGTGCCAGCAGCCCCCGGCGGGAAGAGACCCAGTACTTC. The encoded protein is CASSPRREETQYF.

This chain joins TRBV5-5 and TRBJ2-3, with unresolved D. Germline lookup yields CDR1 SGHKS and CDR2 YYEKEE (reference sequence). The CDR3 consists of 13 residues. The V end lost 0 bases, the J end lost 4 bases, and 6 bases lay between the germline ends. CDR3 residues: CASSLVVADTQYF. The CDR3 region has the DNA TGTGCCAGCAGCTTGGTAGTGGCAGATACGCAGTATTTT. Supplemented by reference TRBV5-5 and TRBJ2-3, the full variable domain reads DAGVTQSPTHLIKTRGQQVTLRCSPISGHKSVSWYQQVLGQGPQFIFQYYEKEERGRGNFPDRFSARQFPNYSSELNVNALLLGDSALYLCASSLVVADTQYFGPGTRLTVL.

The J gene is TRBJ2-3, the V gene TRBV7-8; TRBD2 is a possible D gene (5 bases). CDR1 is SGHVS and CDR2 is FQNEAQ in the germline V gene. V was shortened by 3 bases and J by 0 bases, with 13 bases between the two germline ends. This CDR3 region has 16 residues. The CDR3 protein is CASSFLRGSSTDTQYF. The CDR3 DNA follows: TGTGCCAGCAGCTTTCTTCGGGGTTCTAGCACAGATACGCAGTATTTT.

To note about this clone: The same CDR3 is also encoded by other DNA sequences in this sample. The rearrangement uses TRBV10-3 and TRBJ2-3; 7 nucleotides match TRBD2. CDR1 and CDR2 from the germline V gene are ENHRY and SYGVKD. J was trimmed by 5 bases and V by 6 bases; bases with no gene match: 11. This CDR3 is 15 amino acids long. The CDR3 nucleotides are TGTGCCATCAGCGACCCTAGCGGTAGTCGAGATACGCAGTATTTT. Protein sequence: CAISDPSGSRDTQYF.

The J gene is TRBJ1-5, the V gene TRBV19; 8 bases align to TRBD1. After removal of 4 bases from V and 6 bases from J, the junction contained 8 bases not matched to a gene. Germline CDR1 LNHDA, CDR2 SQIVND (reference sequence). CDR3 length equals 15 residues. The CDR3 DNA sequence: TGTGCCAGTAGTACCTCCGGGACAGGTAGTCAGCCCCAGCATTTT. Encoded protein: CASSTSGTGSQPQHF.

This clone was counted only a few times. The J gene is TRBJ1-4, the V gene TRBV4-2, with D tentatively TRBD1 (6 bases). The V and J ends lost 1 base and 4 bases respectively, with 10 bases between them. The germline V gene encodes CDR1 LGHNA and CDR2 YNFKEQ. CDR3 size: 15 residues. This CDR3 is CASSQATGRNEKLFF. The DNA for the CDR3 is TGTGCCAGCAGCCAAGCGACAGGTCGTAATGAAAAACTGTTTTTT.

The V and J genes are TRBV9 and TRBJ2-7; TRBD2 aligns across 13 bases. V gave up 3 bases and J gave up 5 bases; unmatched junction bases: 2. Germline CDR1 SGDLS, CDR2 YYNGEE. The CDR3 consists of 14 residues. CDR3 protein: CASSGGLAGNEQYF. In nucleotides, the CDR3 is TGTGCCAGCAGCGGGGGACTAGCGGGGAACGAGCAGTACTTC.

J is TRBJ2-2 and V is TRBV9; 10 positions agree with TRBD2. The germline V gene encodes CDR1 SGDLS and CDR2 YYNGEE. V trimming: 6 bases; J trimming: 7 bases; junction bases outside the gene matches: 15. The CDR3 has 17 amino acids. In DNA form, the CDR3 reads TGTGCCAGCACCAAGCGCGGTCTAGCGGGAGTGGACGGGGAGCTGTTTTTT. Protein sequence: CASTKRGLAGVDGELFF. Drawing the rest from reference TRBV9 and TRBJ2-2, the complete variable domain is DSGVTQTPKHLITATGQRVTLRCSPRSGDLSVYWYQQSLDQGLQFLIQYYNGEERAKGNILERFSAQQFPDLHSELNLSSLELGDSALYFCASTKRGLAGVDGELFFGEGSRLTVL.

The chain links TRBV4-1 to TRBJ2-3; unclear D gene. The CDR3 contains 15 residues. Between the trimmed V and J ends, which lost 2 bases and 0 bases, there was a span of 9 bases. The germline gives CDR1 MGHRA, CDR2 YSYEKL. The CDR3 nucleotides read TGCGCCAGCAGCCAAACCCCCGGAAGCACAGATACGCAGTATTTT. Its translation is CASSQTPGSTDTQYF.